This TCR beta chain derives from a study of cytomegalovirus exposure and HLA in healthy donors. From germline, CDR1 is SGHDT and CDR2 YYEEEE. With 4 bases removed from V and 2 bases from J, the gap between germline ends came to 9 bases. This CDR3 is built from 13 residues. Researchers ran the PCR with 60 Vbeta and 13 Jbeta primers. Clones were sequenced by immunoSEQ multiplex PCR, and TCRdb holds only the in-frame ones, with some missing. The sample contains around 100,000 clones, approximately 65% of which appear only once. These donors counted as nominally healthy when sampled, but unrecorded immune exposures were likely.

The rearrangement links TRBV5-6 to TRBJ2-5, with a tentative D call TRBD1 (5 bases). The TCR comes from a man between 25 and 39 years old in good health and CMV-seronegative. The sample consisted of PBMCs. As DNA, the CDR3 is TGTGCCAGCAGCACGGACAAGCAAGAGACCCAGTACTTC. It is translated as CASSTDKQETQYF.